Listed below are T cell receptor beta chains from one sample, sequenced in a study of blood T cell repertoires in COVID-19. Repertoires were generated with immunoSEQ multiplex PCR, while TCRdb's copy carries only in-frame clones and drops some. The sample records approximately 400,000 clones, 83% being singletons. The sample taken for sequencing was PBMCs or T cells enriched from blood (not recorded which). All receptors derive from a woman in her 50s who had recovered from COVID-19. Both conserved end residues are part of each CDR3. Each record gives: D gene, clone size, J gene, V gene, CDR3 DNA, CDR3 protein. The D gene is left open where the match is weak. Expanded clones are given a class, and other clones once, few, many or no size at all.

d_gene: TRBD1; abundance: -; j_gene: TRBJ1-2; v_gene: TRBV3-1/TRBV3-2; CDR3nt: TGTGCCAGCAGATCAGGGGGTGATAATTGGGGCTACACCTTC; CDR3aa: CASRSGGDNWGYTF
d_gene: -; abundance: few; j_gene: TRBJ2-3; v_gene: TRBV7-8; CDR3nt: TGTGCCAGCAGCTTAGCGTTCCCTAGTACAGATACGCAGTATTTT; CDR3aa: CASSLAFPSTDTQYF
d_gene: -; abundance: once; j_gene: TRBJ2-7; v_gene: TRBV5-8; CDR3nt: TGTGCCAGCAGCTCGACAGGGGAGGGGTACTTC; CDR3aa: CASSSTGEGYF
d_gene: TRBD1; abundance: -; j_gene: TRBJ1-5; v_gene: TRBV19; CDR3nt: TGTGCCAGTAGTAAATACAGGGGGCTAGACAATCAGCCCCAGCATTTT; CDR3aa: CASSKYRGLDNQPQHF
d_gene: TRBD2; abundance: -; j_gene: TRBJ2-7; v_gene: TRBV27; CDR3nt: TGTGCCAGCAGTCCACAGGGACTAGATAACGAGCAGTACTTC; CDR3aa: CASSPQGLDNEQYF
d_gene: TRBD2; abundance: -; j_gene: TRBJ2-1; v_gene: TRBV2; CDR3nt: TGTGCCAGCAAGCTAGCGGGAGGTGTCGATGAGCAGTTCTTC; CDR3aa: CASKLAGGVDEQFF
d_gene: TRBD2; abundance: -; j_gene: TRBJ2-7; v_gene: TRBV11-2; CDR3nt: TGTGCCAGCAGCTTCGGTGGAGCGGGATCCCACGAGCAGTACTTC; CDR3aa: CASSFGGAGSHEQYF
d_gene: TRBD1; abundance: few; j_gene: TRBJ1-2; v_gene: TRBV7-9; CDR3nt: TGTGCCAGCAGCTTGAATGGACAGGGGAACACCTTC; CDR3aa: CASSLNGQGNTF
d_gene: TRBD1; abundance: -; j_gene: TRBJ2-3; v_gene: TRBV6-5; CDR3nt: TGTGCCACCATGGGACAGGGGATGTGGGATACGCAGTATTTT; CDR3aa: CATMGQGMWDTQYF
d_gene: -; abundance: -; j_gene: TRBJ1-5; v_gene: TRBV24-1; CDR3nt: TGTGCCACTAGTGAAGGGGGAAATCAGCCCCAGCATTTT; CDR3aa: CATSEGGNQPQHF
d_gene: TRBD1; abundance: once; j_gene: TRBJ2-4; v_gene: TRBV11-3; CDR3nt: TGTGCCAGCAGCGGACAGGGGTCTAGTAACATTCAGTACTTC; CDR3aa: CASSGQGSSNIQYF
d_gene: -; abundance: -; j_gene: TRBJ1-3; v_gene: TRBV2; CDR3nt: TGTGCCAGAGCGCAAGGTCCCAGAGCAGGAAACACCATATATTTT; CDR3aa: CARAQGPRAGNTIYF
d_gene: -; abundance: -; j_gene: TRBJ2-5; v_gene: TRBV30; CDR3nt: TGTGCCTGGACCCACTCGCGAGGCATTAAAGAGACCCAGTACTTC; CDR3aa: CAWTHSRGIKETQYF
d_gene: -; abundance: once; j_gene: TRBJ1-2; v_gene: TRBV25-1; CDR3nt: TGTGCTTCATTAAAACAGGGACGAGCGAAAGGCTACACCTTC; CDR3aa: CASLKQGRAKGYTF
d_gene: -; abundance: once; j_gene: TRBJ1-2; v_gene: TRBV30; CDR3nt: TGTGCCTGGATCCGGGGGGGCGCAGGTAATGGCTACACCTTC; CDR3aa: CAWIRGGAGNGYTF
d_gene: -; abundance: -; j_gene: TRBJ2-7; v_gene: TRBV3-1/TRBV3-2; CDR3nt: TGTGCCAGCAGCCTCCGCGGGGAAAGCTCCTACGAGCAGTACTTC; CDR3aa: CASSLRGESSYEQYF
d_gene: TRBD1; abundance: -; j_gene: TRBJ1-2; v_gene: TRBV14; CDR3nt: TGTGCCAGCAGCCAAGGACAGGGGGCCTATGGCTACACCTTC; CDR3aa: CASSQGQGAYGYTF
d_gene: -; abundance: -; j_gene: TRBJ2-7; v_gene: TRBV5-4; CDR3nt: TGTGCCAGCAGTAAGAGTAGCGACGAGCAGTACTTC; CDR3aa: CASSKSSDEQYF
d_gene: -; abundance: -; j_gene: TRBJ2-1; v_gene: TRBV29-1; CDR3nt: TGCAGCGTTGAATGGCCCAATGAGCAGTTCTTC; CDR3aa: CSVEWPNEQFF
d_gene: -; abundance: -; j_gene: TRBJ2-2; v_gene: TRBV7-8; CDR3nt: TGTGCCAGCAGCTCACTACGCGCCACCGGGGAGCTGTTTTTT; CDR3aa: CASSSLRATGELFF
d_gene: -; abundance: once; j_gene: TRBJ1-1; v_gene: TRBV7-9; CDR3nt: TGTGCCAGCAGCTCGGACACTGAAGCTTTCTTT; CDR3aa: CASSSDTEAFF
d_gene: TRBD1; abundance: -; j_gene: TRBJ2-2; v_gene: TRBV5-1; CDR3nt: TGCGCCAGCAATCCGGGACAGGGGTCCGGGGAGCTGTTTTTT; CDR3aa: CASNPGQGSGELFF
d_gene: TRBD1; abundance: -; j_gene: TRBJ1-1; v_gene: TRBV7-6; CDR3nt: TGTGCCAGCAGCCCGGACAGGGCGGCTTTCTTT; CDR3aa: CASSPDRAAFF
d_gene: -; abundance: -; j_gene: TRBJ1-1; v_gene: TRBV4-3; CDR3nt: TGCGCCAGCAGCCAAGGGGAGTTCAGGTACACTGAAGCTTTCTTT; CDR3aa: CASSQGEFRYTEAFF